This T cell receptor (beta chain) was observed in a study of CD8 T cells in ankylosing spondylitis. TCRdb used MiXCR to reprocess the 5' RACE reads, holding one entry per CDR3 protein. The profile shows roughly 180,000 distinct CDR3 sequences, approximately 10% of them singletons. The CDR3 consists of 14 residues. From germline, CDR1 is SEHNR and CDR2 FQNEAQ (reference sequence). The V and J ends lost 4 bases and 6 bases respectively, with 16 bases between them. Study-level points and caveats: The clones that were linked to disease were reported to be significantly enriched in matched synovial fluid samples from ankylosing spondylitis patients.

A remark on this clonotype: Its antigen is not known.

This chain uses TRBV7-9 with TRBJ2-7; a weak D match, TRBD2 (6 bases). Specimen: blood, either unsorted or a sorted T cell fraction (not recorded which). The receptor's source is a female donor with ankylosing spondylitis or in good health (not recorded which). The CDR3 DNA reads TGTGCCAGCAGCTCGGGGGATACTCCTACCGAGCAGTACTTC. As protein: CASSSGDTPTEQYF.